This TCR beta chain emerged from a study of cytomegalovirus exposure and HLA in healthy donors listed by TCRdb under 2017. Regarding the research as a whole: According to an earlier analysis of 550 to 700 of the donors, about 180 million T cells yielded some 120 million unique TCR beta sequences and approximately 300 Gb of sequence data. High-throughput TCR immunosequencing, statistical association of individual TCRs with disease status, and machine learning were combined to predict cytomegalovirus infection status. Because of strong linkage in the cohort, roughly 5 DR-DQ haplotypes were treated as single units for association and clustering. A later genetic analysis used genome-wide SNP genotypes for about three fifths of the 666 donors, treating that subset as a discovery cohort. A later analysis re-examined previously published TCR beta repertoires from roughly 720 donors and added high-resolution HLA genotyping to investigate patterns of TCR occurrence. Of the approximately 370 genotyped donors, 70% to 90% were placed in the genetic ancestry cluster associated with self-reported Caucasian donors. Roughly 300 gigabases of sequencing data and tens of millions of unique TCR sequences made up an early release that covered fewer than 650 HLA-typed donors. Rather than using new phenotypic data, the later analysis identified candidate immune exposures from TCR beta sequences and from how often those sequences occurred across donors. A separate validation cohort of about 110 different subjects was used in addition to the roughly 700-subject first cohort. The number of donors typed differed by locus, with about 629-630 for A, B, C, DRB1 and DQB1, around 500 for DQA1, 600 to 610 for DPA1, and 450 to 480 for DPB1. Donor age, sex, ethnicity and CMV serostatus were compiled alongside the repertoire data. Using immunosequencing, the study profiled T cell repertoires from 550 to 750 subjects and related those repertoires to cytomegalovirus serostatus. Class I and class II HLA loci were covered by the typing at four-digit resolution. Every discovery cohort repertoire had been produced on one sequencing platform. The study aimed to test whether signatures of past pathogen exposure could be identified by cataloging public T cell receptors. To decide whether each TCR beta V gene segment behaved as functional or pseudogenic, an earlier analysis of some 600 of the donors relied on high-throughput TCR beta sequencing. Across some 400 genotyped donors of the cohort, an average of 235,054 unique TCR beta nucleotide sequences per donor were sequenced, and roughly 20% of those sequences were non-productive.

With regard to this clone: Its specific antigen is unknown. Qualities for individual bases were not recorded, and no much larger clone is one base off.

What the research found in general, with its limitations: The only immune exposure information available for the cohort was CMV serostatus. A later analysis found that TCR association rates varied across HLA loci, with DRB1 alleles showing the most associated TCRs and HLA-C alleles the fewest. The earlier analysis of almost 600 of the donors excluded some 15 rarely observed V segments, including chromosome 9 orphons, because counts were too low. A later genetic analysis reported fewer N-insertions in productive TCRs among donors in an Asian-associated ancestry cluster than the roughly 690-donor mean. Compared with equally common non-associated chains, HLA-associated TCR beta chains in a later analysis were more clonally expanded and had lower generation probabilities. According to a later analysis, parvovirus B19, influenza, CMV and Epstein-Barr virus appeared linked to several top co-occurrence clusters. The authors suggested that the approach could potentially be generalized to other disease states and immunological phenotypes. In an earlier analysis of more than 450 of the donors, most TCR beta V segments were observed in productive rearrangements about 90% or about 30% of the time, broadly matching IMGT annotations. Correlated functional status among segregating V segments might reflect linkage disequilibrium, but an unknown experimental factor could not be ruled out. A cluster of highly shared sequence variants was judged likely to be a technical artifact of the sequencing pipeline. Assigning TCR associations to individual alleles was difficult when HLA alleles, especially DR and DQ, strongly co-occurred. At a false discovery rate of 0.05, a later analysis linked around 15,000 TCR beta sequences to specific HLA alleles. The cohort was sequenced for TCR beta chains only, and without alpha or paired-chain data the features that could be detected were limited. Because some donors lacked HLA typing at each locus, the association tests relied only on the typed subset. Presence/absence analyses assumed roughly uniform sequencing depth across donors, an assumption that may not hold. A total of roughly 160 TCR beta chains were listed by the study as associated with cytomegalovirus. In both the original and validation cohorts, the classifier was reported to diagnose cytomegalovirus status with high specificity and sensitivity. While some public TCRs were present in many individuals, most TCR sequences turned up only very rarely across donors. A further reported finding was that TCR beta sequences accurately predicted the HLA-A and HLA-B alleles for most subjects in the first cohort. A few of the identified cytomegalovirus-associated TCR beta chains were confirmed in vitro to be specific for cytomegalovirus antigens. V-gene and J-gene trimming of TCR beta chains was associated with a missense DCLRE1C variant in a later genetic analysis, and the association was replicated in an independent cohort. A later analysis found that most CMV-associated TCR beta chains appeared HLA-restricted, with HLA associations seemingly driven largely by CMV exposure. Some IMGT-functional V segments, including TRBV6-2 and TRBV6-3, could not be told apart with the 87-base-pair reads, so those segments were excluded.

Libraries were constructed by the immunoSEQ multiplex PCR assay. The multiplex PCR relied on a mix of 60 forward primers for TCR Vbeta segments and 13 reverse primers for TCR Jbeta segments. A multiplex PCR assay on genomic DNA amplified the CDR3 region of rearranged TCR beta genes. Amplified TCR beta libraries were sequenced as 87-base-pair reads on the Illumina HiSeq System. Per the original workflow: A later analysis tallied approximately 87 million unique TCR beta chains across the 610 or so repertoires, and approximately 12 million of those chains were shared by two or more donors. Raw reads were error-corrected and collapsed into unique sequences with a nearest-neighbor algorithm that merged closely related sequences to remove PCR and sequencing errors. To assign V, D and J gene segments, CDR3 sequences were aligned to IMGT reference sequences. For a sequence to be retained, a match of at least six nucleotides to both a V gene segment and a J gene segment was required. A rearrangement counted as productive if the CDR3 had no stop codons and remained in frame with V and J, and every other rearrangement counted as non-productive. Following IMGT convention, CDR3 was defined as the stretch from the second conserved V-encoded cysteine to the conserved J-encoded phenylalanine. Sequences without an unambiguous match to a single V gene segment were excluded from the earlier analysis of approximately 560 of the donors. In an earlier analysis of 587 of the donors, V segments were called functional above 56.7% productive rearrangements and were called segregating when the between-donor standard deviation exceeded 5%. A statistical classification framework was built for diagnosing cytomegalovirus status from the catalog of TCR beta chain sequences. A later analysis assigned V and J genes by comparing TCR nucleotide sequences with IMGT/GENE-DB human TR gene sequences. Using the TCRdist pipeline, a later analysis assigned CDR3 sequences along with most-parsimonious VDJ recombination scenarios. In a later analysis, each TCR beta chain was defined by its CDR3 amino acid sequence together with its V-gene family, and reads without a unique V-gene family were excluded. As a way to deal with suspected cross-contamination and a sequencing artifact, a later analysis dropped 592 nucleotide sequences that were highly shared and had low generation probability. A later analysis calculated a clonal expansion index for each public chain from normalized within-repertoire ranks of inferred template counts. A later analysis computed generation probabilities with a VDJ recombination model fitted to out-of-frame rearrangements, and checked the results against IGoR. Hypergeometric tests were used in a later analysis to score TCR-TCR, TCR-HLA and TCR-CMV co-occurrence, with a repertoire-size bias correction applied to the TCR pairs. False discovery rates were estimated in a later analysis by permuting HLA or CMV assignments 20 times. In a later analysis, co-occurring TCRs were grouped using DBSCAN, with TCRdist sequence similarity added in when clustering inside HLA-allele-positive subsets. Repertoires with fewer than 30,000 or more than 120,000 public chains, plus five repertoires with anomalous nucleotide sharing, were excluded from co-occurrence clustering. TCRdb provides this immuneACCESS table in a form limited to in-frame rearrangements. Some clones are lacking; in checked studies, under half of them reflect an unresolved V gene, and why the rest are absent is not known. That table supplies the V and J calls and clone size; D and trimming were determined from the DNA. The sample profile shows 150,000 to 180,000 clones; about 84% of them were found once. The ten most abundant clones make up 5.6% of the sample.

The junction carries 11 bases between V and J, which are trimmed by 4 bases and 2 bases respectively. There are 14 amino acids in the CDR3, from cysteine to phenylalanine inclusive. Only the CDR3 DNA is retained, 42 bases long and in frame from the first base. For CDR1 and CDR2, the germline V gene (reference sequence) lists MNHNY and SVGAGI. The cohort was made up of around 720 healthy bone marrow donors. At the time of sampling, all cohort members were nominally healthy, though unrecorded immune exposures were likely present. The donor was CMV seropositive and belonged to the group of about 290 seropositive cohort members. Each donor provided a peripheral blood sample, and peripheral blood mononuclear cells were used for TCR beta sequencing. The Qiagen DNeasy Blood Extraction Kit was used to extract genomic DNA from the blood cell samples.

Sequenced: PBMCs. The TCR comes from a woman aged 40 to 50 in good health and CMV-seropositive. The sequence is built from TRBV6-6 and TRBJ1-2; the D gene is possibly TRBD1, with 6 bases matching. The bases read TGTGCCAGCAGTTTCCGGGGGGGCAACTATGGCTACACCTTC. Its translation reads: CASSFRGGNYGYTF.